The next 27 T cell receptor beta chains were all read from a single sample in a study of OX40 agonist ivuxolimab in advanced cancers. This table comes from immunoSEQ multiplex PCR, and its TCRdb copy is limited to in-frame clones, with some not included. The data show around 45,000 clones, with more than 75% seen just once and less than 35% held by the top ten. Sequencing used CD4+ or CD8+ T cells sorted from blood, obtained in a trial of the OX40 agonist ivuxolimab. The source of these receptors is an adult with an advanced solid tumor such as melanoma, head and neck, liver or kidney cancer.

The chain is built from TRBV6-1 and TRBJ1-1; D gene ambiguous. The CDR3 runs 14 residues. Deletions cut 3 bases from V and 0 bases from J, with 8 bases between. From germline, CDR1 is MNHNS and CDR2 SASEGT. The CDR3 is CASSEAGMNTEAFF. The CDR3 coding sequence is TGTGCCAGCAGTGAGGCGGGGATGAACACTGAAGCTTTCTTT.

The chain recombines TRBV9 with TRBJ2-1; 9 bases are a match to TRBD2. After removal of 0 bases from V and 5 bases from J, the junction contained 12 bases not matched to a gene. CDR3 size: 18 residues. Germline V lookup: CDR1 SGDLS, CDR2 YYNGEE. The CDR3 loop is CASSVAFTSSGENNEQFF. As DNA, the CDR3 is TGTGCCAGCAGCGTAGCTTTTACTTCTAGCGGGGAGAACAATGAGCAGTTCTTC.

In nucleotides, the CDR3 is TGTGCCAGCCGTCTAGCGGGAGCCGCAGATACGCAGTATTTT. This sequence encodes CASRLAGAADTQYF. V and J are TRBV18 and TRBJ2-3; 10 bases fit TRBD2. V gave up 8 bases and J gave up 4 bases; unmatched junction bases: 6. CDR1 and CDR2 from the germline V gene are KGHSH and LQKENI. CDR3 length: 14 residues.

This clone was observed a few times. The chain is built from TRBV20-1 and TRBJ1-1, with D perhaps TRBD1 (5 bases). The CDR3 length is 11 residues. With 6 bases removed from V and 7 bases from J, the gap between germline ends came to 12 bases. Germline loops: CDR1 DFQATT, CDR2 SNEGSKA (reference sequence). CDR3 coding DNA: TGCAGTGCCCTGAGACAGTTTGAAGCTTTCTTT. As protein: CSALRQFEAFF.

This chain joins TRBV7-9 and TRBJ1-3, with a possible D match to TRBD1 (5 bases). The V end lost 3 bases, the J end lost 3 bases, and 12 bases lay between the germline ends. This CDR3 contains 15 residues. CDR1 SEHNR and CDR2 FQNEAQ come from the germline V gene (reference sequence). As DNA, the CDR3 is TGTGCCAGCAGCTTGCCCCGGGACGGTGGAAACACCATATATTTT. Translation: CASSLPRDGGNTIYF. Using reference TRBV7-9 and TRBJ1-3 for the parts outside the CDR3, the full variable domain is DTGVSQNPRHKITKRGQNVTFRCDPISEHNRLYWYRQTLGQGPEFLTYFQNEAQLEKSRLLSDRFSAERPKGSFSTLEIQRTEQGDSAMYLCASSLPRDGGNTIYFGEGSWLTVV.

The chain uses TRBV30 and TRBJ2-1; 9 positions match TRBD2. The CDR3 is made up of 19 amino acids. V shed 5 bases and J 1 base; nucleotides not matched to a gene: 18. CDR1 GTSNPN and CDR2 SVGIG come from the germline V gene (reference sequence). The CDR3 loop reads CAWLLPGTLTSGSYNEQFF. The CDR3 DNA reads TGTGCCTGGTTACTGCCCGGGACATTGACTAGCGGATCCTACAATGAGCAGTTCTTC.

The genes are TRBV6-1 and TRBJ1-3; 10 bases agree with TRBD1. Germline V gene sequence: CDR1 MNHNS, CDR2 SASEGT. CDR3 length: 15 amino acids. V dropped 7 bases and J dropped 8; count of bases not matched to a gene: 11. In DNA form, the CDR3 reads TGTGCCAGCACTGAGGGGACAGGGGCGGGAGACACCATATATTTT. Protein sequence: CASTEGTGAGDTIYF.

The chain combines TRBV11-2 with TRBJ2-7; 11 bases align to TRBD1. This CDR3 is built from 14 residues. CDR1 and CDR2 (germline): SGHAT, FQNNGV. Unmatched junction bases numbered 6, after V lost 6 bases and J lost 5 bases. CDR3 loop: CASSTGTGGDEQYF. The CDR3 DNA follows: TGTGCCAGCAGTACCGGGACAGGGGGAGACGAGCAGTACTTC. The full variable domain, rest sourced from reference TRBV11-2 and TRBJ2-7, is EAGVAQSPRYKIIEKRQSVAFWCNPISGHATLYWYQQILGQGPKLLIQFQNNGVVDDSQLPKDRFSAERLKGVDSTLKIQPAKLEDSAVYLCASSTGTGGDEQYFGPGTRLTVT.

The V and J genes are TRBV2 and TRBJ2-7, with TRBD2 as a possible D gene (6 bases). CDR1 is SNHLY and CDR2 is FYNNEI in the germline V gene. The CDR3 runs to 12 residues. Trimming took 8 bases from V and 3 from J, leaving 11 bases between them. The CDR3 region has the DNA TGTGCCAGCGGGGGGACGTACTACGAGCAGTACTTC. It codes for CASGGTYYEQYF. The full variable domain, rest sourced from reference TRBV2 and TRBJ2-7, is EPEVTQTPSHQVTQMGQEVILRCVPISNHLYFYWYRQILGQKVEFLVSFYNNEISEKSEIFDDQFSVERPDGSNFTLKIRSTKLEDSAMYFCASGGTYYEQYFGPGTRLTVT.

The chain is built from TRBV14 and TRBJ2-1; 10 bases agree with TRBD2. This CDR3 has 15 amino acids. Trimming removed 1 base from V and 11 bases from J; junction bases left unmatched: 8. Germline V CDR1 and CDR2: SGHDN, FVKESK. DNA of the CDR3: TGTGCCAGCAGCCAAGCGGGGACTAGCGTGACGAAGCAGTTCTTC. Translation gives CASSQAGTSVTKQFF.

This rearrangement joins TRBV7-6 to TRBJ1-6; D remains unclear. Per germline, CDR1 SGHVS and CDR2 FNYEAQ. V was trimmed by 8 bases and J by 7 bases, leaving 12 bases between them. The length of the CDR3 is 13 residues. The CDR3 bases are TGTGCCAGCCGACGGGAGCGAAATTCACCCCTCCACTTT. This sequence encodes CASRRERNSPLHF.

This clone was seen a few times. The chain uses TRBV6-5 and TRBJ1-5; D is perhaps TRBD1 (5 bases). The CDR3 length is 13 residues. CDR1 and CDR2 from the germline V gene are MNHEY and SVGAGI. The ends were cut back, 6 bases at V and 3 bases at J, with 9 bases in the middle. CDR3 in DNA: TGTGCCAGCAGCCCGGACAACAATCAGCCCCAGCATTTT. It codes for CASSPDNNQPQHF.

The rearrangement uses TRBV6-1 and TRBJ2-2; 8 bases map to TRBD1. V gave up 4 bases and J gave up 4 bases; unmatched junction bases: 5. The germline gives CDR1 MNHNS, CDR2 SASEGT. The CDR3 runs to 15 residues. As DNA, the CDR3 is TGTGCCAGCAGTGTCGACAGGGGAGTCACCGGGGAGCTGTTTTTT. Translation gives CASSVDRGVTGELFF.

V usage is TRBV9 and J usage is TRBJ1-5, with 7 positions matching TRBD1. CDR1 is SGDLS and CDR2 is YYNGEE in the germline V gene. This CDR3 is built from 14 residues. J gave up 8 bases and V 6 bases, and 11 bases lay outside the gene matches. CDR3 sequence reads: CASTKQGKGKPQHF. DNA of the CDR3: TGTGCCAGCACCAAACAGGGGAAAGGGAAGCCCCAGCATTTT. The entire variable domain, with the rest obtained from reference TRBV9 and TRBJ1-5, is as follows: DSGVTQTPKHLITATGQRVTLRCSPRSGDLSVYWYQQSLDQGLQFLIQYYNGEERAKGNILERFSAQQFPDLHSELNLSSLELGDSALYFCASTKQGKGKPQHFGDGTRLSIL.

V gene TRBV30 combines with J gene TRBJ2-3, with unresolved D. Germline V gives CDR1 GTSNPN, CDR2 SVGIG (reference sequence). The V end was cut by 4 bases, the J end by 5 bases, with 7 bases between. The CDR3 has 11 amino acids. For the CDR3, the DNA is TGTGCCTGGACTTCGGGAGATACGCAGTATTTT. Translated: CAWTSGDTQYF.

The CDR3 DNA reads as TGTGCCAGCAGTGAAAGGGAGGGGAGCAATCAGCCCCAGCATTTT. As protein: CASSEREGSNQPQHF. V is TRBV2 and J is TRBJ1-5; D possibly corresponds to TRBD1 (5 bases). Germline values: CDR1 SNHLY, CDR2 FYNNEI. Trimming removed 2 bases from V and 1 base from J, with 9 bases in between. CDR3 length: 15 residues. Complete variable domain (other parts from reference TRBV2 and TRBJ1-5): EPEVTQTPSHQVTQMGQEVILRCVPISNHLYFYWYRQILGQKVEFLVSFYNNEISEKSEIFDDQFSVERPDGSNFTLKIRSTKLEDSAMYFCASSEREGSNQPQHFGDGTRLSIL.

Comment on this clone: This specimen includes other DNA sequences encoding the same CDR3. The chain couples TRBV6-5 to TRBJ2-2, with D hard to call. Trimming removed 4 bases from V and 0 bases from J, with 6 bases in between. The CDR3 spans 14 residues. Germline V gene sequence: CDR1 MNHEY, CDR2 SVGAGI. The CDR3 loop is CASSLSPNTGELFF. CDR3 bases: TGTGCCAGCAGTTTGTCCCCGAACACCGGGGAGCTGTTTTTT.

The chain uses TRBV5-6 and TRBJ2-3; 10 bases match TRBD2. CDR1 and CDR2 from the germline V gene are SGHDT and YYEEEE. The V and J ends lost 4 bases and 3 bases, in that order; junction bases with no gene match: 8. The CDR3 is made up of 16 amino acids. The CDR3 here is CASSRKLAGSTDTQYF. The CDR3 nucleotides read TGTGCCAGCAGCAGAAAACTAGCGGGATCGACAGATACGCAGTATTTT.

The chain's CDR3 is CASRDSGSTDTQYF. CDR3 nucleotides: TGTGCCAGTAGGGATAGCGGGAGCACAGATACGCAGTATTTT. V gene TRBV19 combines with J gene TRBJ2-3, with 7 bases aligning to TRBD2. The CDR3 has 14 amino acids. The junction had 3 bases not matched to a gene; V was cut back by 6 bases and J by 0 bases. Germline V gene lookup returns CDR1 LNHDA and CDR2 SQIVND (reference sequence). Combining the CDR3 with reference TRBV19 and TRBJ2-3 gives the whole variable domain DGGITQSPKYLFRKEGQNVTLSCEQNLNHDAMYWYRQDPGQGLRLIYYSQIVNDFQKGDIAEGYSVSREKKESFPLTVTSAQKNPTAFYLCASRDSGSTDTQYFGPGTRLTVL.

The genes are TRBV6-1 and TRBJ2-7; D not certain. Per the germline V gene, CDR1 is MNHNS and CDR2 is SASEGT. Trimming took off 5 bases at V and 4 bases at J, with 9 bases between the two ends. The CDR3 is made up of 12 amino acids. The CDR3 nucleotides read TGTGCCAGCAGTAACCCCACTTACGAGCAGTACTTC. Translated, it gives CASSNPTYEQYF.

This chain connects TRBV5-1 to TRBJ2-1; 11 bases are a match to TRBD2. Germline lookup yields CDR1 SGHRS and CDR2 YFSETQ. The CDR3 has 16 amino acids. Trimming removed 4 bases from V and 2 bases from J; junction bases left unmatched: 5. The CDR3 region is CASSHSGRAPYNEQFF. In DNA, the CDR3 is TGCGCCAGCAGCCATAGCGGGAGGGCCCCCTACAATGAGCAGTTCTTC.

J is TRBJ1-3 and V is TRBV7-6, with D possibly being TRBD1 (5 bases). Looked up from germline, CDR1 is SGHVS and CDR2 is FNYEAQ. The ends were cut back, 2 bases at V and 3 bases at J, with 8 bases in the middle. The CDR3 runs to 14 residues. CDR3 coding DNA: TGTGCCAGCAGCTTACCAGGGAGTGGAAACACCATATATTTT. It specifies CASSLPGSGNTIYF.

This chain uses TRBV4-1 with TRBJ2-7; D possibly corresponds to TRBD2 (6 bases). The CDR3 length is 14 residues. Germline CDR1 MGHRA, CDR2 YSYEKL. Trimming cost V 3 bases and J 4 bases, with 13 bases left between them. The chain's CDR3 is CASSHTGTPYEQYF. The CDR3 DNA reads as TGCGCCAGCAGCCATACCGGGACTCCTTACGAGCAGTACTTC.

V and J are TRBV7-2 and TRBJ1-2; a possible D gene is TRBD1 (5 bases). The CDR3 is 15 amino acids. In germline, CDR1 is SGHTA, CDR2 FQGNSA. Trimming shortened V by 5 bases and J by 7 bases, and 20 bases separated the two germline ends. CDR3 sequence (DNA): TGTGCCAGCAGCGATTCCCGGGGCGCTGGAGGTGGCTACACCTTC. This codes for CASSDSRGAGGGYTF. The variable domain in full, with the rest retrieved from reference TRBV7-2 and TRBJ1-2, is GAGVSQSPSNKVTEKGKDVELRCDPISGHTALYWYRQSLGQGLEFLIYFQGNSAPDKSGLPSDRFSAERTGGSVSTLTIQRTQQEDSAVYLCASSDSRGAGGGYTFGSGTRLTVV.

The V gene is TRBV5-3, the J gene TRBJ1-1; weak D call: TRBD1 (5 bases). TRBV5-3 is treated as an ORF (open reading frame) with a function not yet certain. V was cut by 3 bases and J by 0 bases, with 30 bases left in between. The CDR3 is made up of 21 amino acids. For the CDR3, the DNA is TGTGCCAGAAGCTGGCGTGGCCCGAAAGGTTCGATAGCAGGGATGAACACTGAAGCTTTCTTT. Protein: CARSWRGPKGSIAGMNTEAFF.

This clone occurred once. J is TRBJ1-2 and V is TRBV12-5, with 10 bases that match TRBD1. The CDR3 has 13 residues. V lost 3 bases, J lost 9 bases, and 4 bases stayed unmatched. The germline V gene encodes CDR1 LGHNT and CDR2 FRNRAP. The CDR3, as DNA: TGTGCTAGTGGTTTCGGGGACAGGGGCAGCTACACCTTC. Translating it yields CASGFGDRGSYTF.

The chain couples TRBV7-8 to TRBJ2-2; TRBD2 agrees at 11 bases. CDR1 is SGHVS and CDR2 is FQNEAQ in the germline V gene. The CDR3 is 19 amino acids. Trimming took 1 base from V and 0 from J; bases not matched to a gene: 7. The CDR3 DNA follows: TGTGCCAGCAGCTTAGTTCTAGCGGGAGGCCTCGCGAACACCGGGGAGCTGTTTTTT. Its translation: CASSLVLAGGLANTGELFF.